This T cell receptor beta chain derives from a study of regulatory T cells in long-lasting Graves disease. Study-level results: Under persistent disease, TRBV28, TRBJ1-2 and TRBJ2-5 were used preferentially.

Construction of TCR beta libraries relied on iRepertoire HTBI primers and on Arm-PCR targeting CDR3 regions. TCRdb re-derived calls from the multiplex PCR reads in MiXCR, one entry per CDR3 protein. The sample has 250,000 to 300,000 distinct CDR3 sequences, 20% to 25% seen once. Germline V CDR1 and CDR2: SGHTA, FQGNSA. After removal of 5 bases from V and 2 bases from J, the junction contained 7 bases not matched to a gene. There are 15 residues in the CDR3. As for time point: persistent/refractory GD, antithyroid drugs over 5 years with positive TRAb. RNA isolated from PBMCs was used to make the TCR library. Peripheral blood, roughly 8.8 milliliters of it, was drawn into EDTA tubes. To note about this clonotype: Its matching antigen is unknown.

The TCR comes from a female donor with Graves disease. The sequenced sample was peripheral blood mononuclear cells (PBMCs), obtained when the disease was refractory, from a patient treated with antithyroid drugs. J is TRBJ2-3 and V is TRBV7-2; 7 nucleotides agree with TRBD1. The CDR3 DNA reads TGTGCCAGCAGCCTGGACAGGAAAGTCACAGATACGCAGTATTTT. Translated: CASSLDRKVTDTQYF.